The 25 T cell receptor beta chains listed next were all sequenced from one sample in a study of cytomegalovirus exposure and HLA in healthy donors. The PCR contained 60 Vbeta and 13 Jbeta primers. Data came from immunoSEQ multiplex PCR; TCRdb stores just in-frame clones and leaves some out. The table has about 85,000 clones, around four fifths seen once. The material sequenced was PBMCs. These receptors were taken from a boy between 10 and 17 years old in good health and CMV-seronegative.

The J gene is TRBJ2-3, the V gene TRBV25-1; TRBD1 aligns across 10 bases. There are 18 residues in the CDR3. After removal of 4 bases from V and 0 bases from J, the junction contained 10 bases not matched to a gene. Germline V gives CDR1 MGHDK, CDR2 SYGVNS. Written as DNA, the CDR3 is TGTGCCAGCAGTGGACCCGGGACAGGGGCCCCGAGCACAGATACGCAGTATTTT. As protein: CASSGPGTGAPSTDTQYF.

The chain is built from TRBV30 and TRBJ1-6; a possible D gene is TRBD1 (5 bases). CDR3 length equals 16 residues. Deletions cut 1 base from V and 10 bases from J, with 20 bases between. Germline V gene data show CDR1 as GTSNPN and CDR2 as SVGIG (reference sequence). CDR3 in DNA: TGTGCCTGGAGTGAGGGACTGGGGGAATTGTTGTCACCCCTCCACTTT. Translated, it gives CAWSEGLGELLSPLHF.

V usage is TRBV4-1 and J usage is TRBJ2-1; 15 bases map to TRBD2. Germline CDR1 is MGHRA and CDR2 is YSYEKL. This CDR3 is built from 17 residues. V was pared by 2 bases and J by 5 bases, with 4 bases of the junction left unmatched. This CDR3 reads CASSQRTSGRGNNEQFF. DNA of the CDR3: TGCGCCAGCAGCCAAAGGACTAGCGGGAGGGGGAACAATGAGCAGTTCTTC.

The rearrangement uses TRBV6-5 and TRBJ2-3; 8 bases are shared with TRBD1. Germline V gene lookup returns CDR1 MNHEY and CDR2 SVGAGI. The J segment lost 1 base and the V segment lost 7 bases, leaving 4 bases of the junction unmatched. The CDR3 extends over 14 amino acids. The DNA of the CDR3 is TGTGCCAGCACCAGGGGGCGGGGCACAGATACGCAGTATTTT. The encoded protein is CASTRGRGTDTQYF.

The rearrangement joins TRBV4-1 to TRBJ1-6, with D tentatively TRBD1 (5 bases). Germline V gene data show CDR1 as MGHRA and CDR2 as YSYEKL. V was clipped by 2 bases and J by 7 bases, with 15 bases between them. The CDR3 extends over 16 amino acids. The CDR3 loop is CASSQPGLRGNSPLHF. The CDR3 DNA is TGCGCCAGCAGCCAACCGGGACTAAGGGGCAATTCACCCCTCCACTTT.

V is TRBV5-6 and J is TRBJ2-7; 8 positions match TRBD1. This CDR3 region has 14 residues. CDR1 and CDR2 (germline): SGHDT, YYEEEE. After removal of 4 bases from V and 6 bases from J, the junction contained 9 bases not matched to a gene. The CDR3, as DNA: TGTGCCAGCAGCCCTCTTGGACAGGGTTTCGAGCAGTACTTC. This codes for CASSPLGQGFEQYF. The full variable domain, rest sourced from reference TRBV5-6 and TRBJ2-7, is DAGVTQSPTHLIKTRGQQVTLRCSPKSGHDTVSWYQQALGQGPQFIFQYYEEEERQRGNFPDRFSGHQFPNYSSELNVNALLLGDSALYLCASSPLGQGFEQYFGPGTRLTVT.

The chain carries TRBV10-3 and TRBJ2-1; D perhaps matches TRBD2 (6 bases). The germline gives CDR1 ENHRY, CDR2 SYGVKD. Trimming pared 0 bases from V and 11 bases from J, leaving 14 bases between. The CDR3 spans 14 residues. The chain's CDR3 is CAISESAGTTKQFF. The CDR3 bases are TGTGCCATCAGTGAGTCGGCGGGAACTACGAAGCAGTTCTTC.

There are a few counts of this clone. V usage is TRBV7-3 and J usage is TRBJ1-1, with D uncertain. The germline gives CDR1 SGHTA, CDR2 FQGTGA. Trimming removed 0 bases from V and 1 base from J, with 3 bases in between. This CDR3 has 13 amino acids. The DNA for the CDR3 is TGTGCCAGCAGCTTAACACAGAACACTGAAGCTTTCTTT. Its protein product is CASSLTQNTEAFF.

The chain links TRBV7-9 to TRBJ2-7, with a possible D match to TRBD1 (5 bases). The V end lost 4 bases, the J end lost 7 bases, and 14 bases lay between the germline ends. The CDR3 extends over 13 amino acids. Germline lookup yields CDR1 SEHNR and CDR2 FQNEAQ (reference sequence). CDR3 protein: CASSSPIYREQYF. CDR3 DNA: TGTGCCAGCAGCTCACCTATTTACAGGGAGCAGTACTTC. The full variable domain, with the rest looked up from reference TRBV7-9 and TRBJ2-7, is DTGVSQNPRHKITKRGQNVTFRCDPISEHNRLYWYRQTLGQGPEFLTYFQNEAQLEKSRLLSDRFSAERPKGSFSTLEIQRTEQGDSAMYLCASSSPIYREQYFGPGTRLTVT.

The chain uses TRBV28 and TRBJ1-5; the D is unclear. CDR3 length: 13 residues. Germline V gene sequence: CDR1 MDHEN, CDR2 SYDVKM. The V gene lost 7 bases and the J gene lost 0 bases, with 7 bases spanning the gap. CDR3 DNA: TGTGCCAGCACTGAGTATAGCAATCAGCCCCAGCATTTT. Translated, it gives CASTEYSNQPQHF.

The rearrangement links TRBV19 to TRBJ2-7; 8 bases match TRBD1. CDR1 is LNHDA and CDR2 is SQIVND in the germline V gene (reference sequence). Trimming removed 5 bases from V and 7 bases from J; junction bases left unmatched: 13. The CDR3 loop spans 15 amino acids. CDR3 sequence: CASSADRGNLREQYF. The CDR3, as DNA: TGTGCCAGTAGTGCAGACAGGGGAAACCTACGGGAGCAGTACTTC.

This clone came up a few times. The chain links TRBV5-4 to TRBJ2-1; 12 bases are a match to TRBD2. The CDR3 totals 14 residues. Trimming took 5 bases from V and 7 from J; bases not matched to a gene: 4. Germline V gene data show CDR1 as SGHNT and CDR2 as YYREEE (reference sequence). The CDR3 spells CASRSGTSGNEQFF. CDR3 nucleotide sequence: TGTGCCAGCAGATCCGGGACTAGCGGGAATGAGCAGTTCTTC.

This sequence joins TRBV6-5 and TRBJ1-5; D not resolved. Trimming removed 4 bases from V and 5 bases from J, with 12 bases in between. The CDR3 runs to 14 residues. Per germline, CDR1 MNHEY and CDR2 SVGAGI. CDR3 DNA: TGTGCCAGCAGTTTCTACGGGGTGCATCAGCCCCAGCATTTT. Translation: CASSFYGVHQPQHF.

This clone occurred a few times. This rearrangement joins TRBV6-1 to TRBJ2-7; 8 positions match TRBD1. The CDR3 is 13 amino acids. V shed 11 bases, J shed 5 bases, and the junction held 11 bases outside the gene matches. CDR1 and CDR2 from the germline V gene are MNHNS and SASEGT. This CDR3 is CAPRETGDNEQYF. The CDR3 DNA reads as TGTGCCCCCCGCGAGACAGGGGACAACGAGCAGTACTTC.

The V and J genes are TRBV7-3 and TRBJ1-1, with 11 positions matching TRBD1. J lost 6 bases, V lost 4 bases, and 7 bases had no gene match. Germline loops: CDR1 SGHTA, CDR2 FQGTGA. CDR3 size: 15 residues. CDR3: CASSSGQGEVAEAFF. DNA of the CDR3: TGTGCCAGCAGCTCGGGACAGGGGGAAGTCGCTGAAGCTTTCTTT.

The J gene is TRBJ1-5, the V gene TRBV5-6; 9 nucleotides match TRBD1. Trimming cost V 4 bases and J 7 bases; bases outside gene matches: 6. The CDR3 consists of 14 residues. Germline V lookup: CDR1 SGHDT, CDR2 YYEEEE. The CDR3 protein is CASSADRGEQPQHF. Written as DNA, the CDR3 is TGTGCCAGCAGCGCCGACAGGGGGGAACAGCCCCAGCATTTT.

The chain employs TRBV30 and TRBJ1-2; D is perhaps TRBD1 (5 bases). The CDR3 is made up of 13 amino acids. Trimming pared 7 bases from V and 5 bases from J, leaving 17 bases between. Germline V CDR1 and CDR2: GTSNPN, SVGIG (reference sequence). This CDR3 reads CASDHSGEYGYTF. CDR3 DNA: TGTGCCTCAGATCACTCGGGGGAATATGGCTACACCTTC.

The chain recombines TRBV11-2 with TRBJ1-4; a possible D gene is TRBD1 (6 bases). V was clipped by 5 bases and J by 5 bases, with 12 bases between them. The CDR3 is 14 residues long. The germline CDR1 and CDR2 sequences are SGHAT and FQNNGV. Written as DNA, the CDR3 is TGTGCCAGCAGCACGACAGGTGGGAATGAAAAACTGTTTTTT. Protein sequence: CASSTTGGNEKLFF.

The DNA for the CDR3 is TGTGCCAGCAGTCCACCTCGAGTGAACACTGAAGCTTTCTTT. Translating it yields CASSPPRVNTEAFF. The rearrangement links TRBV6-1 to TRBJ1-1, with D unresolved. The CDR3 is made up of 14 amino acids. The germline V gene encodes CDR1 MNHNS and CDR2 SASEGT. V was trimmed by 5 bases and J by 0 bases, leaving 10 bases between them.

The chain employs TRBV7-9 and TRBJ1-1; a weak D match, TRBD1 (5 bases). The CDR3 has 14 residues. The V gene lost 7 bases and the J gene lost 0 bases, with 12 bases spanning the gap. Looked up from germline, CDR1 is SEHNR and CDR2 is FQNEAQ (reference sequence). The CDR3 nucleotides are TGTGCCAGCACCCTTGGGACTATGAACACTGAAGCTTTCTTT. Amino acids: CASTLGTMNTEAFF.

V is TRBV6-5 and J is TRBJ1-3; TRBD1 aligns across 7 bases. V lost 5 bases, J lost 0 bases, and 4 bases stayed unmatched. This CDR3 comprises 15 residues. The germline V gene has CDR1 MNHEY and CDR2 SVGAGI. CDR3 protein: CASSGTAYSGNTIYF. The CDR3 DNA follows: TGTGCCAGCAGTGGGACAGCCTACTCTGGAAACACCATATATTTT.

The chain joins TRBV9 to TRBJ2-6; 7 bases line up with TRBD1. The J segment lost 4 bases and the V segment lost 5 bases, leaving 6 bases of the junction unmatched. The length of the CDR3 is 15 residues. The germline V gene has CDR1 SGDLS and CDR2 YYNGEE. CDR3 DNA: TGTGCCAGCAGTAAAGAGGGGGCCGGGGCCAACGTCCTGACTTTC. Protein product: CASSKEGAGANVLTF. Variable domain in full (rest from reference TRBV9 and TRBJ2-6): DSGVTQTPKHLITATGQRVTLRCSPRSGDLSVYWYQQSLDQGLQFLIQYYNGEERAKGNILERFSAQQFPDLHSELNLSSLELGDSALYFCASSKEGAGANVLTFGAGSRLTVL.

V and J are TRBV18 and TRBJ2-5, with no clear D. This CDR3 region has 13 residues. CDR1 is KGHSH and CDR2 is LQKENI in the germline V gene. The V end was cut by 3 bases, the J end by 2 bases, with 7 bases between. This CDR3 is CASSPTRQETQYF. As DNA, the CDR3 is TGTGCCAGCTCACCGACCAGGCAAGAGACCCAGTACTTC.

This clone was seen ten or more times. The V and J genes are TRBV5-5 and TRBJ2-7; 11 bases map to TRBD2. In germline, CDR1 is SGHKS, CDR2 YYEKEE (reference sequence). The CDR3 has 16 residues. The ends lost 4 bases at V and 2 bases at J; junction bases unmatched: 8. CDR3 bases: TGTGCCAGCAGCGGGCTGACGGGACTAGCGGCCTACGAGCAGTACTTC. This codes for CASSGLTGLAAYEQYF.

The CDR3 protein is CASSPAGQRDYEQYF. CDR3 coding DNA: TGTGCCAGCAGCCCAGCAGGGCAGCGGGACTACGAGCAGTACTTC. J is TRBJ2-7 and V is TRBV21-1; the D call of TRBD2 is as the table states it, not checked on the DNA. TRBV21-1 is flagged as a pseudogene. CDR3 length equals 15 residues.